The 29 T cell receptor beta chains listed next were all sequenced from one sample in a study of neurological immune-mediated disorders. TCRdb passed the 5' RACE reads through MiXCR, listing each CDR3 protein once. The sample lists roughly 70,000 distinct CDR3 sequences, around 5.2% occurring once. Sequenced: PBMCs. Source of these receptors: a woman between 25 and 40 years old with multiple sclerosis.

This clonotype has a count of ten or more. This chain links TRBV20-1 with TRBJ1-4; TRBD1 agrees at 10 bases. The CDR3 is 15 residues long. In germline, CDR1 is DFQATT, CDR2 SNEGSKA (reference sequence). With 6 bases clipped from V and 7 bases from J, the junction kept 11 bases outside the gene matches. CDR3 DNA sequence: TGCAGTGCCCTCCCCCCGACAGGGGGCTTTGAAAAACTGTTTTTT. Amino acids: CSALPPTGGFEKLFF.

Ten or more counts support this clonotype. This chain links TRBV29-1 with TRBJ1-4, with 8 bases matching TRBD1. The CDR3 runs to 14 residues. The V and J ends lost 6 bases and 6 bases, in that order; junction bases with no gene match: 9. Per the germline V gene, CDR1 is SQVTM and CDR2 is ANQGSEA. The CDR3 nucleotides are TGCAGCGTCGGGAATGGACAGGGTGATGAAAAACTGTTTTTT. Residues: CSVGNGQGDEKLFF.

This clonotype came up many times. This rearrangement joins TRBV7-9 to TRBJ2-3; 9 bases are shared with TRBD1. J gave up 2 bases and V 4 bases, and 4 bases lay outside the gene matches. This CDR3 has 15 amino acids. Germline CDR1 reads SEHNR; CDR2 reads FQNEAQ (reference sequence). CDR3 amino acids: CASSSRDRVTDTQYF. CDR3 bases: TGTGCCAGCAGCTCTCGGGACAGGGTCACAGATACGCAGTATTTT. Variable domain in full (rest from reference TRBV7-9 and TRBJ2-3): DTGVSQNPRHKITKRGQNVTFRCDPISEHNRLYWYRQTLGQGPEFLTYFQNEAQLEKSRLLSDRFSAERPKGSFSTLEIQRTEQGDSAMYLCASSSRDRVTDTQYFGPGTRLTVL.

Ten or more counts support this clonotype. In nucleotides, the CDR3 is TGCAGCGTTGAACCAGATAATACCTACGAGCAGTACTTC. Its protein is CSVEPDNTYEQYF. This chain uses TRBV29-1 with TRBJ2-7; D is uncertain. Trimming removed 2 bases at V and 2 bases at J, with 10 bases between. This CDR3 has 13 amino acids. Germline V gene data show CDR1 as SQVTM and CDR2 as ANQGSEA.

The sample holds a few counts of this clonotype. Germline and junction disagree at one end, which may indicate a read error. The J gene is TRBJ1-5, the V gene TRBV27, with D hard to call. The CDR3 totals 12 residues. Germline lookup yields CDR1 MNHEY and CDR2 SMNVEV (reference sequence). The CDR3 DNA reads TGTGCCAGCAGTCCCTCGGGTCAGCCCCAGAATTTT. It specifies CASSPSGQPQNF.

This clonotype was counted at least ten times. The V call is TRBV20-1, the J call TRBJ1-1; D call uncertain. The germline V gene encodes CDR1 DFQATT and CDR2 SNEGSKA (reference sequence). The CDR3 is 14 amino acids. Trimming cost V 2 bases and J 4 bases, with 14 bases left between them. CDR3 coding DNA: TGCAGTGCTAGAATTGCCGTGGAAGGCACTGAAGCTTTCTTT. As protein: CSARIAVEGTEAFF.

This clonotype was seen repeatedly, ten times or more. This chain uses TRBV5-4 with TRBJ1-1; TRBD1 matches at 7 bases. Trimming took 4 bases from V and 2 from J; bases not matched to a gene: 8. The germline CDR1 and CDR2 sequences are SGHNT and YYREEE (reference sequence). The CDR3 consists of 15 residues. CDR3: CASSSPGTANTEAFF. The CDR3, as DNA: TGTGCCAGCAGCAGTCCCGGGACAGCCAACACTGAAGCTTTCTTT.

There are many counts of this clonotype. Germline and junction disagree at one end, which may indicate a read error. The chain couples TRBV12-3 or TRBV12-4 to TRBJ1-5; TRBD1 matches at 9 bases. The CDR3 is made up of 16 amino acids. This chain's CDR3 is CASSLGQGTYNQPQNF. The CDR3 nucleotides are TGTGCCAGCAGTCTGGGACAGGGAACTTACAATCAGCCCCAGAATTTT.

Remarks on this clonotype: A read error may produce the germline difference seen at one junction end. The rearrangement joins TRBV4-2 to TRBJ1-5; D not resolved. This CDR3 comprises 16 residues. The germline V gene has CDR1 LGHNA and CDR2 YNFKEQ. CDR3 residues: CASSQAAGSSNQPQNF. The DNA for the CDR3 is TGTGCCAGCAGCCAAGCCGCGGGAAGCAGCAATCAGCCCCAGAATTTT.

Ten or more counts support this clonotype. V and J are TRBV12-3 or TRBV12-4 and TRBJ2-2, with D possibly TRBD1 on 6 matching bases. The CDR3 runs 15 residues. V lost 3 bases and J lost 7, with 15 bases in between. CDR3 sequence: CASSFQQGRNGELFF. The CDR3 DNA sequence: TGTGCCAGCAGTTTTCAACAGGGAAGGAACGGGGAGCTGTTTTTT.

In this sample, this clonotype turned up many times. The DNA for the CDR3 is TGTGCCAGCAGCCTTAATCTGGATGAGCAGTTCTTC. It yields the protein CASSLNLDEQFF. The rearrangement joins TRBV7-2 to TRBJ2-1; D is ambiguous. The CDR3 consists of 12 residues. Germline values: CDR1 SGHTA, CDR2 FQGNSA. Trimming pared 5 bases from V and 8 bases from J, leaving 10 bases between.

With regard to this clonotype: The junction shows a germline mismatch at one end, possibly a read error. The gene calls are TRBV20-1 and TRBJ1-5; 8 bases agree with TRBD1. CDR1 is DFQATT, CDR2 SNEGSKA, per germline (reference sequence). The CDR3 runs to 14 residues. The CDR3 reads CSAREGQANQPQNF. The CDR3 DNA reads TGCAGTGCTAGAGAGGGACAGGCGAATCAGCCCCAGAATTTT.

To note about this clonotype: A much more abundant neighbour one base away suggests this may be a read error. This chain links TRBV10-1 with TRBJ2-3; tentatively, D is TRBD1 (5 bases). With 6 bases removed from V and 6 bases from J, the gap between germline ends came to 10 bases. CDR3 length equals 12 residues. Germline lookup yields CDR1 WNHNN and CDR2 SYGVQD (reference sequence). CDR3 protein: CASRERGDTQYF. As DNA, the CDR3 is TGCGCCAGCAGGGAAAGGGGTGATACGCAGTATTTT.

Only a few counts were recorded for this clonotype. The genes are TRBV7-2 and TRBJ2-7; D uncertain. The CDR3 is 13 amino acids. The V end was cut by 1 base, the J end by 7 bases, with 11 bases between. The germline V gene has CDR1 SGHTA and CDR2 FQGNSA. This chain's CDR3 is CASSLGTSGEQYF. The DNA for the CDR3 is TGTGCCAGCAGCTTAGGCACCTCCGGGGAGCAGTACTTC.

This clonotype was recorded many times. The gene calls are TRBV5-1 and TRBJ1-1; 7 nucleotides line up with TRBD1. This CDR3 has 14 amino acids. Germline-derived CDR1 and CDR2 are SGHRS and YFSETQ. V gave up 4 bases and J gave up 1 base; unmatched junction bases: 4. The CDR3 sequence: CASSRGLTNTEAFF. The CDR3 DNA reads TGCGCCAGCAGCAGGGGGCTCACGAACACTGAAGCTTTCTTT.

This clonotype occurred many times. The genes are TRBV20-1 and TRBJ1-5; D unresolved. Germline V gene sequence: CDR1 DFQATT, CDR2 SNEGSKA (reference sequence). The CDR3 loop spans 14 amino acids. Trimming removed 6 bases from V and 4 bases from J, with 16 bases in between. The CDR3 DNA reads as TGCAGTGCCCCCCTTGGGGTCGGGAATCAGCCCCAGCATTTT. The encoded protein is CSAPLGVGNQPQHF.

The chain uses TRBV5-1 and TRBJ2-3; D is perhaps TRBD1 or TRBD2 (6 bases each). This CDR3 has 17 amino acids. V was cut by 4 bases and J by 2 bases, with 20 bases left in between. Germline V gene data show CDR1 as SGHRS and CDR2 as YFSETQ. The CDR3 here is CASSPQPLGGTTDTQYF. CDR3 DNA sequence: TGCGCCAGCAGCCCCCAGCCCTTAGGGGGGACCACAGATACGCAGTATTTT. Full variable domain (missing parts from reference TRBV5-1 and TRBJ2-3): KAGVTQTPRYLIKTRGQQVTLSCSPISGHRSVSWYQQTPGQGLQFLFEYFSETQRNKGNFPGRFSGRQFSNSRSEMNVSTLELGDSALYLCASSPQPLGGTTDTQYFGPGTRLTVL.

This clonotype was seen a handful of times. Mismatch with germline at one junction end may stem from a read error. This chain connects TRBV20-1 to TRBJ2-6; D is possibly TRBD1 (5 bases). The CDR3 is 15 residues long. Germline CDR1 is DFQATT and CDR2 is SNEGSKA (reference sequence). CDR3 sequence: CSARSGSSGAKVLTF. The DNA of the CDR3 is TGCAGTGCTAGGTCAGGTAGCTCTGGGGCCAAAGTCCTGACTTTC.

This clonotype was recorded many times. Here the CDR3 DNA reads TGCAGCGTTGATAAGGGGCGGGTCGATGGCTACACCTTC. Translated: CSVDKGRVDGYTF. The chain joins TRBV29-1 to TRBJ1-2; D possibly corresponds to TRBD1 (5 bases). Trimming took off 3 bases at V and 6 bases at J, with 14 bases between the two ends. Per germline, CDR1 SQVTM and CDR2 ANQGSEA. The CDR3 has 13 residues.

Comment on this clonotype: This may stem from a read error, because a much larger clone lies one nucleotide away. The chain employs TRBV9 and TRBJ2-1; TRBD1 might be the D (5 bases). V dropped 0 bases and J dropped 2 bases, with 9 bases sitting between them. The CDR3 consists of 15 residues. Germline assignment: CDR1 SGDLS and CDR2 YYNGEE. CDR3 sequence: CASSVEGATYNEQFF. CDR3 nucleotide sequence: TGTGCCAGCAGCGTAGAAGGGGCGACCTACAATGAGCAGTTCTTC.

This clonotype was found a few times. The CDR3 DNA is TGTGCCAGCAGTCCCGATAGCAATCAGCCCCAGCATTTT. Translating it yields CASSPDSNQPQHF. The chain is built from TRBV28 and TRBJ1-5; no clear D gene. V lost 5 bases to trimming and J lost 0 bases, with 5 bases between them. The CDR3 has 13 residues. The germline gives CDR1 MDHEN, CDR2 SYDVKM.

The sample holds a few counts of this clonotype. The chain carries TRBV5-1 and TRBJ2-4; D is possibly TRBD2 (6 bases). This CDR3 has 16 residues. The germline V gene encodes CDR1 SGHRS and CDR2 YFSETQ. V dropped 2 bases and J dropped 2 bases, with 14 bases sitting between them. CDR3 residues: CASSFPAGGPKNIQYF. The CDR3 DNA is TGCGCCAGCAGCTTTCCGGCCGGAGGGCCCAAAAACATTCAGTACTTC.

The chain has TRBV29-1 and TRBJ1-6; D unresolved. V lost 7 bases and J 7 bases, leaving 14 bases between the germline ends. The CDR3 is 13 amino acids. Germline lookup yields CDR1 SQVTM and CDR2 ANQGSEA. The CDR3 coding sequence is TGCAGCGCCACTGTCGGCATCAATTCACCCCTCCACTTT. Its protein is CSATVGINSPLHF. The full variable domain, its missing parts supplied by reference TRBV29-1 and TRBJ1-6, is SAVISQKPSRDICQRGTSLTIQCQVDSQVTMMFWYRQQPGQSLTLIATANQGSEATYESGFVIDKFPISRPNLTFSTLTVSNMSPEDSSIYLCSATVGINSPLHFGNGTRLTVT.

This clonotype turned up a few times. This chain connects TRBV5-1 to TRBJ1-5, with D hard to call. Germline V CDR1 and CDR2: SGHRS, YFSETQ. Trimming shortened V by 0 bases and J by 2 bases, and 12 bases separated the two germline ends. The CDR3 is 16 residues long. The CDR3 spells CASSLDPFPRNQPQHF. In DNA, the CDR3 is TGCGCCAGCAGCTTGGACCCTTTCCCCCGCAATCAGCCCCAGCATTTT.

Ten or more counts support this clonotype. The V and J genes are TRBV9 and TRBJ2-1; 13 bases line up with TRBD2. The CDR3 spans 15 residues. J was trimmed by 9 bases and V by 0 bases; bases with no gene match: 3. The germline V gene has CDR1 SGDLS and CDR2 YYNGEE. The CDR3 sequence: CASSVGLAGGGEQFF. The DNA of the CDR3 is TGTGCCAGCAGCGTAGGACTAGCGGGGGGTGGTGAGCAGTTCTTC.

This clonotype was picked up a small number of times. An end of the junction does not agree with germline; a read error may underlie this. This chain links TRBV12-3 or TRBV12-4 with TRBJ2-7; the D call may be TRBD1 or TRBD2 (6 bases each). The CDR3 is 13 amino acids. In nucleotides, the CDR3 is TGTGTCAGCAAGGAGGGCGGAGGGGGCGAGCAGTACTTC. Protein: CVSKEGGGGEQYF.

The sample holds many counts of this clonotype. This chain connects TRBV7-9 to TRBJ2-1; D is unclear. Deletions cut 2 bases from V and 7 bases from J, with 12 bases between. The CDR3 consists of 14 residues. CDR1 is SEHNR, CDR2 FQNEAQ, per germline (reference sequence). The DNA of the CDR3 is TGTGCCAGCAGCTTATCCCGGAAAATAAATGAGCAGTTCTTC. Translating it yields CASSLSRKINEQFF.

This clonotype was counted between two and nine times. The rearrangement links TRBV20-1 to TRBJ1-2; weak D call: TRBD1 (5 bases). This CDR3 comprises 13 residues. Trimming left V 3 bases short and J 6 bases short, with 14 bases between. From germline, CDR1 is DFQATT and CDR2 SNEGSKA (reference sequence). CDR3 sequence: CSASKGKVDGYTF. The CDR3 bases are TGCAGTGCTAGTAAGGGGAAGGTAGATGGCTACACCTTC.

This clonotype was counted ten times or more. The genes are TRBV11-1 and TRBJ1-6; D possibly corresponds to TRBD1 (6 bases). This CDR3 region has 15 residues. Germline CDR1 reads SGHAT; CDR2 reads FQDESV (reference sequence). With 5 bases removed from V and 9 bases from J, the gap between germline ends came to 17 bases. The CDR3: CASSHAVGRGSPLHF. The CDR3 nucleotides read TGTGCCAGCAGCCACGCGGTTGGCAGGGGTTCACCCCTCCACTTT.